The entry that follows covers one T cell receptor beta chain sequence. Antigen unknown. Germline loops: CDR1 SGHTA, CDR2 FQGTGA. V gave up 5 bases and J gave up 4 bases; unmatched junction bases: 6. This CDR3 has 15 amino acids. Here immunoSEQ multiplex PCR was the method, and the copy in TCRdb shows in-frame clones only, minus some. The table includes under 55,000 clones, roughly 93% detected once. This specimen comes from a study of OX40 agonist ivuxolimab in advanced cancers. Looking at the study overall: Every 2 weeks, patients received ivuxolimab intravenously, dosed at 0.01 to 10 mg/kg. Patients assigned to dose escalation were diagnosed with hepatocellular carcinoma, melanoma, renal cell or head and neck cancer. Study-level points and caveats: Clonal expansion was seen in CD4+ and CD8+ blood T cells by week 6 at 0.1 to 3.0 mg/kg.

With baseline, cycle 4 day 1, and cycle 7 day 1 as timepoints, blood was sampled. The rearrangement uses TRBV7-3 and TRBJ2-3; the match to TRBD2 covers 10 bases. The sequence was obtained from an adult with an advanced solid tumor such as melanoma, head and neck, liver or kidney cancer. The input for sequencing was CD4+ or CD8+ T cells sorted from blood, taken in a trial of the OX40 agonist ivuxolimab. CDR3 bases: TGTGCCAGCAGCCAACTAGCGGGGCTATCAGATACGCAGTATTTT. This codes for CASSQLAGLSDTQYF. The full variable domain, its missing parts supplied by reference TRBV7-3 and TRBJ2-3, is GAGVSQTPSNKVTEKGKYVELRCDPISGHTALYWYRQSLGQGPEFLIYFQGTGAADDSGLPNDRFFAVRPEGSVSTLKIQRTERGDSAVYLCASSQLAGLSDTQYFGPGTRLTVL.